This TCR beta chain was obtained from a study of response to subunit inactivated influenza vaccine (dated by TCRdb to the late 2010s). With regard to the full study: To follow how T cells responded to a trivalent subunit inactivated influenza vaccine, the researchers relied on deep quantitative profiling of the T cell receptor repertoire.

In its sample, this clonotype was seen a few times. What this receptor recognizes is not known. Base qualities are not provided; no much larger clone lies one nucleotide away. The library relied on RT-PCR. Sequencing was performed on an Illumina HiSeq 2500. Starting from the raw public reads, TCRdb applied fastp trimming at Q25, assembled clones with MiXCR and retained in-frame beta chains. Entries are consolidated by CDR3 protein sequence, retaining the most common genes and DNA. The sample includes about 500,000 distinct CDR3 sequences, with approximately 15% observed a single time. The ten largest account for about 3% of the sample. Taken from the germline V gene, the CDR1 and CDR2 loops are MNHNS and SASEGT. The CDR3 numbers 17 residues from cysteine through phenylalanine. CDR3 DNA only is kept here, 51 bases in frame from base 1. V is reduced by 7 bases and J by 5 bases, leaving a spacing of 26 bases between them.

General study outcomes and caveats: The authors suggested that each seasonal influenza vaccination may recruit only a limited number of new T cells.

Here the chain combines TRBV6-1 and TRBJ1-1, and perhaps TRBD1 as D gene, on 6 matching bases. The sample here was CD4+ T cells sorted from PBMCs, taken around 25 months after vaccination. The TCR sequence derives from a man between 50 and 75 years old who received an inactivated influenza vaccine. Donor details come from another sample of the same person, matched by shared clones. The CDR3 amino acid sequence is: CASKLRMRGKSGTEAFF. The nucleotide sequence reads as follows: TGTGCCAGCAAATTACGGATGAGGGGGAAGAGTGGAACTGAAGCTTTCTTT.